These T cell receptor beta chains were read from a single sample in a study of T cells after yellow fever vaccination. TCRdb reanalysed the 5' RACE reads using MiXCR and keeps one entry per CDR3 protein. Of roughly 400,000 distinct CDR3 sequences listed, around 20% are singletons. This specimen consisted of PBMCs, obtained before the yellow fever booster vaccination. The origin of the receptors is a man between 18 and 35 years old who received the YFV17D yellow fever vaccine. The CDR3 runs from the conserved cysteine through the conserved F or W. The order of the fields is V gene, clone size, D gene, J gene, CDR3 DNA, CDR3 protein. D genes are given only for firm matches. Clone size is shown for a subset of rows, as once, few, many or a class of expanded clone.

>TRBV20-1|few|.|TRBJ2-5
TGCAGTGCCCACAACAGGGACCAAGAGACCCAGTACTTC
CSAHNRDQETQYF
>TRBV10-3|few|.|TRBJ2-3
TGTGCCATCAGTGAGGCCAGGGGGGGCACAGATACGCAGTATTTT
CAISEARGGTDTQYF
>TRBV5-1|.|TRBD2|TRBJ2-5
TGCGCCAGCAGCTCCATAGCGGGGGAAGAGACCCAGTACTTC
CASSSIAGEETQYF
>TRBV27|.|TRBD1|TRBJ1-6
TGTGCCAGCACTGACAGGGGAGGAGTTCTCCCCATCCACTTT
CASTDRGGVLPIHF
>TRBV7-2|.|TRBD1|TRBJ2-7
TGTGCCAGCAGCTCGAGGACAGGGGGAGCCTACGAGCAGTACTTC
CASSSRTGGAYEQYF
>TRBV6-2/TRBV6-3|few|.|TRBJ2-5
TGTGCCAGCGCGGGTCGGGAGACCCAGTACTTC
CASAGRETQYF
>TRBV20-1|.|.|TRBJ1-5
TGCAGTGCTAGTCCAGGCCGCTTTCAGCCCCAGCATTTT
CSASPGRFQPQHF
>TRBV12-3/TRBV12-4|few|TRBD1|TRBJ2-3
TGTGCCAGCAGGACAGGGGTAGGCACAGATACGCAGTATTTT
CASRTGVGTDTQYF
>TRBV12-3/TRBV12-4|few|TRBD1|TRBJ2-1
TGTGCCAGCAGTTTCCCGGACAGGGGGTCTGATGAGCAGTTCTTC
CASSFPDRGSDEQFF
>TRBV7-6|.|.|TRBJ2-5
TGTGCCAGCAGCTCCAGTGACGTTCAAGAGACCCAGTACTTC
CASSSSDVQETQYF
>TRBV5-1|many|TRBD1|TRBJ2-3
TGCGCCAGCAGCTTAGGGACAGGCTCAGATACGCAGTATTTT
CASSLGTGSDTQYF
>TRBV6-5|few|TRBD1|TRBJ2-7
TGTGCCAGCAGTTCGGGATCGACAGGGGGTGGCTACGAGCAGTACTTC
CASSSGSTGGGYEQYF
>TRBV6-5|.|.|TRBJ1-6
TGTGCCAGCAGTTATTTTCAGGCTTACTCCTATAATTCACCCCTCCACTTT
CASSYFQAYSYNSPLHF
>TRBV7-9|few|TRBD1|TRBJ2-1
TGTGCCAGCAGCGGACGGGACAGTCCTACGGGTAATGAGCAGTTCTTC
CASSGRDSPTGNEQFF
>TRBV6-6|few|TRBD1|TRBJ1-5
TGTGCCAGCAGTTACCCGACAGGGTTCGGCAATCAGCCCCAGCATTTT
CASSYPTGFGNQPQHF
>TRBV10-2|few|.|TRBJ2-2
TGCGCCAGCAGTGAGTGGGCCGGGGAGCTGTTTTTT
CASSEWAGELFF
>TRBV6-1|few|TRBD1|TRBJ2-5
TGTGCCAGCAGTGAAGCACCCCGACAGGGTGAGACCCAGTACTTC
CASSEAPRQGETQYF
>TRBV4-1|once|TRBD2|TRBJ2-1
TGCGCCAGCAGCCAAGGACTAGCGGGGGTACCGCAGAATGAGCAGTTCTTC
CASSQGLAGVPQNEQFF
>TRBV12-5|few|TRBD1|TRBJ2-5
TGTGCTAGTGGTTGGCAGGGGGCGACAGAGACCCAGTACTTC
CASGWQGATETQYF
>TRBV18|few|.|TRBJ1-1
TGTGCCAGCTCGCCTAACGATGGGGGCAGAAACACTGAAGCTTTCTTT
CASSPNDGGRNTEAFF
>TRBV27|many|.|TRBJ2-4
TGTGCCAGCAGTCCCGGGCCATCAGCCAAAAACATTCAGTACTTC
CASSPGPSAKNIQYF
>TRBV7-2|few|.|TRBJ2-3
TGTGCCAGCAGCCCCAGTTACACAGATACGCAGTATTTT
CASSPSYTDTQYF
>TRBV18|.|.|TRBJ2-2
TGTGCCAGCTCACCAATTGGCACCGGGGAGCTGTTTTTT
CASSPIGTGELFF
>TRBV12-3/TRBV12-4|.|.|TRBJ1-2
TGTGCCAGCAGCCCCCGGGGAGACTATGGCTACACCTTC
CASSPRGDYGYTF
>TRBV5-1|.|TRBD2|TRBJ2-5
TGCGCCAGCAGCTGGGGGACTAGCGGGGCTGCGGAGACCCAGTACTTC
CASSWGTSGAAETQYF
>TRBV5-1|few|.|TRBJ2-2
TGCGCCAGCAGCTTGGCCCCAGGGATGGGCACCGGGGAGCTGTTTTTT
CASSLAPGMGTGELFF
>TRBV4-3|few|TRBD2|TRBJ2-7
TGCGCCAGCAGCCAAGCGAGCGGGGGATATACTTACGAGCAGTACTTC
CASSQASGGYTYEQYF
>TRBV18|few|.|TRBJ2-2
TGTGCCAGCTTAACTGGGGCGAACACCGGGGAGCTGTTTTTT
CASLTGANTGELFF
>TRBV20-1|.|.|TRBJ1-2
TGCAGTGCTTACAAAACTGCGAATCAGGGATCCAACTATGGCTACACCTTC
CSAYKTANQGSNYGYTF
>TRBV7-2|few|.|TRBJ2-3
TGTGCCAGCAGCCTCCCGTTGGACCTCCGCCCCCCAGATACGCAGTATTTT
CASSLPLDLRPPDTQYF
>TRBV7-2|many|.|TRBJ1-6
TGTGCCAGCAGCCCCCAGGGGTCGTCACCCCTCCACTTT
CASSPQGSSPLHF
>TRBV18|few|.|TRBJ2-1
TGTGCCAGCTCACCACCGGCACAGGACAATGAGCAGTTCTTC
CASSPPAQDNEQFF
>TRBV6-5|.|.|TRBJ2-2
TGTGCCAGCAGTTACTCGGTGGCCCCCGGGGAGCTGTTTTTT
CASSYSVAPGELFF
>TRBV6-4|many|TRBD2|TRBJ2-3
TGTGCCAGCAGTGACTCAGCGGGGGGGCCAGATACGCAGTATTTT
CASSDSAGGPDTQYF
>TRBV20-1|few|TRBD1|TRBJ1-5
TGCAGTGTCCCGGGACAGGGAGGCAATCAGCCCCAGCATTTT
CSVPGQGGNQPQHF
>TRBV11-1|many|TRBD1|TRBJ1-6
TGTGCCAGCAGCCCGTGGACAGGCACGCTTGGCTCACCCCTCCACTTT
CASSPWTGTLGSPLHF
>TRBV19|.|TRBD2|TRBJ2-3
TGTGCCAGTAGTTCCGGACTAGCGGCTAGCACAGATACGCAGTATTTT
CASSSGLAASTDTQYF
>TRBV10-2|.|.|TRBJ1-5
TGCGCCAGCAGTGCGGGGGGGGATCAGCCCCAGCATTTT
CASSAGGDQPQHF
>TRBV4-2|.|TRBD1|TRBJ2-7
TGTGCCAGCAGCCCACAATGGGACAGAGACTACGAGCAGTACTTC
CASSPQWDRDYEQYF
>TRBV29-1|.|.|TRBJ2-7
TGCAGCGTTGAGTTGGTGGGGGACCCCTACGAGCAGTACTTC
CSVELVGDPYEQYF
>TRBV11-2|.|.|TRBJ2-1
TGTGCCAGCAGCCGAAGGGTCAGCTCCTACAATGAGCAGTTCTTC
CASSRRVSSYNEQFF
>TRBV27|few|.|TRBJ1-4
TGTGCCAGCAGTTCCCACCCCTGGACCCTTGAGGAAAAACTGTTTTTT
CASSSHPWTLEEKLFF
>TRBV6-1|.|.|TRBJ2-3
TGTGCCAGCAGTGAAAGTGCCTTAGATACGCAGTATTTT
CASSESALDTQYF
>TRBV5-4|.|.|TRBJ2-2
TGTGCCAGCAGCTTTACCCCACTTAAAACCGGGGAGCTGTTTTTT
CASSFTPLKTGELFF
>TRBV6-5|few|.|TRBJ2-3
TGTGCCAGCAGTAAACGGACAGGCACAGATACGCAGTATTTT
CASSKRTGTDTQYF
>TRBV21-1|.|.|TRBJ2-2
TGTGCCAGCAGCTTTAGACTAGGGGGGAACACCGGGGAGCTGTTTTTT
CASSFRLGGNTGELFF
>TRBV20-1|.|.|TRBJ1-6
TGCAGTGCTAGGAGGGTGTTGGATAATTCACCCCTCCACTTT
CSARRVLDNSPLHF
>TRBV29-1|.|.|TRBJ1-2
TGCAGCGTTGAGGTGACAGAGTCCGTCTATGGCTACACCTTC
CSVEVTESVYGYTF
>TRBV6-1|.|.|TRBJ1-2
TGTGCCAGCAATAGGTTGGATGGCTACACCTTC
CASNRLDGYTF
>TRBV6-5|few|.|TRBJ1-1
TGTGCCAGCAGGGCAGGGGTTGCGAACACTGAAGCTTTCTTT
CASRAGVANTEAFF
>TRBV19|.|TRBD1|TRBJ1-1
TGTGCCAGTTGTTCGGACAGGGCGGATACTGAAGCTTTCTTT
CASCSDRADTEAFF
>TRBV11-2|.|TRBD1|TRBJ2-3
TGTGCCAGCAGTCTAGAGGGGGCGGTTGCGGATACGCAGTATTTT
CASSLEGAVADTQYF
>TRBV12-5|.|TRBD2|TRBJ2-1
TGTGCTAGCGGGACTAGCGCCTACAATGAGCAGTTCTTC
CASGTSAYNEQFF
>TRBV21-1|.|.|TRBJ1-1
TGTGCCAGCAGCAAAAAGTATGGCAGGGGTGTGAACACTGAAGCTTTCTTT
CASSKKYGRGVNTEAFF
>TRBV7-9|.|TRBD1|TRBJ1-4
TGTGCCAGCAGCACGGGGACAGGGGCCAAGGAAAAACTGTTTTTT
CASSTGTGAKEKLFF